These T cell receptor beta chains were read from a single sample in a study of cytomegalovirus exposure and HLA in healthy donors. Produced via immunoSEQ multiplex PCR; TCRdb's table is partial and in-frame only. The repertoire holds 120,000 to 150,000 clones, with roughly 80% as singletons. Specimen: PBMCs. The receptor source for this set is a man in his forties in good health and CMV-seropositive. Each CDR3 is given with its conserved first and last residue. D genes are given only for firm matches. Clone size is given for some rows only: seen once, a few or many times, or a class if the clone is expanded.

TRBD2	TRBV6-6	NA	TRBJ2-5	TGTGCCAGCAATCCACTCGCCCCGGGAGGGACCCAGTACTTC	CASNPLAPGGTQYF
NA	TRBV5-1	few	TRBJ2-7	TGCGCCAGCAGCTTGGCGGGACAAAACTACGAGCAGTACTTC	CASSLAGQNYEQYF
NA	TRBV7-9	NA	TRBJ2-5	TGTGCCAGCGCCAGAGCGGTCGGGAATGGGCAAGAGACCCAGTACTTC	CASARAVGNGQETQYF
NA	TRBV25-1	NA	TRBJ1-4	TGTGCCAGCAGTGAACCAACAGGCGGATATAATGAAAAACTGTTTTTT	CASSEPTGGYNEKLFF
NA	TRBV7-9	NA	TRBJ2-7	TGTGCCAGCAGCTTAGGTAGCGGATCCTCCTACGAGCAGTACTTC	CASSLGSGSSYEQYF
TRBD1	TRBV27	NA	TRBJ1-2	TGTGCCAGCAGTTTATCCCTCGGACAGGGCTCTTATGGCTACACCTTC	CASSLSLGQGSYGYTF
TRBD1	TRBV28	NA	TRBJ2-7	TGTGCCAGCAGGGCAGGGGGCACCTCCTACGAGCAGTACTTC	CASRAGGTSYEQYF
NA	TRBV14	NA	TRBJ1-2	TGTGCCAGCAGCCAAGGGGGCACGACAGGTAGTGGCTACACCTTC	CASSQGGTTGSGYTF
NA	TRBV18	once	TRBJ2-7	TGTGCCAGCTCACCGACATACCGGGACTACGAGCAGTACTTC	CASSPTYRDYEQYF
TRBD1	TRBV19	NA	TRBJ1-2	TGTGCCAGTAGGACCGGGACAGGGGGCGAGTATGGCTACACCTTC	CASRTGTGGEYGYTF
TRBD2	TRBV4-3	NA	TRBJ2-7	TGCGCCAGCAGCCAAGTTTGGGGGGGGAGAAGCTCCTACGAGCAGTACTTC	CASSQVWGGRSSYEQYF
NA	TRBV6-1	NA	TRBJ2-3	TGTGCCAGCAGGACAAGGGGCCGAGATACGCAGTATTTT	CASRTRGRDTQYF
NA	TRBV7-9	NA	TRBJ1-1	TGTTCCAGCCGCCAGGGGTTCACTGAAGCTTTCTTT	CSSRQGFTEAFF
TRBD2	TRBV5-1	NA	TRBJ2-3	TGCGCCAGCAGCTCACTAGCGGGAGCCGCAGATACGCAGTATTTT	CASSSLAGAADTQYF
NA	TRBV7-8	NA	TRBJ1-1	TGTGCCAGCAGCTTAGGAAGGGGCAGGAACACTGAAGCTTTCTTT	CASSLGRGRNTEAFF
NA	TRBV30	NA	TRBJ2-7	TGTGCCTGGATTTCTCCCGACGGACTACAGGAGCAGTACTTC	CAWISPDGLQEQYF
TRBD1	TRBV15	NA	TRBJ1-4	TGTGCCACCAGCAGAGGGCAATTCTCTACAGGGGTTGAAAAACTGTTTTTT	CATSRGQFSTGVEKLFF
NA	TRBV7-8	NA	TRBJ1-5	TGTGCCAGCAGCTTAGGGTCGGCAGGGAATCAGCCCCAGCATTTT	CASSLGSAGNQPQHF
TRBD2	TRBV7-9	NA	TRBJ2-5	TGTGCCAGCAGCTTAGCACTAGCGGGAGGCGGGGAGACCCAGTACTTC	CASSLALAGGGETQYF
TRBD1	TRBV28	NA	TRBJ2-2	TGTGCCAGCAGTTTTATGAGGGGGCATGCCGGGGAGCTGTTTTTT	CASSFMRGHAGELFF
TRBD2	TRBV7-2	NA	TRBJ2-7	TGTGCCAGCAGCTTAGTAGGAGGTCTAGCGGTCGGCGAGCAGTACTTC	CASSLVGGLAVGEQYF
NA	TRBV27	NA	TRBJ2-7	TGTGCCAGCAGCCCAACAGGTTCCTACGAGCAGTACTTC	CASSPTGSYEQYF
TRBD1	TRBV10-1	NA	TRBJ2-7	TGCGCCAGCAGGGGGACAGGGGACGAGCAGTACTTC	CASRGTGDEQYF
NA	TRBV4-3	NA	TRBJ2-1	TGCGCCAGCAGCCAAGAATCCCCCGCCGAGGCCAATGAGCAGTTCTTC	CASSQESPAEANEQFF
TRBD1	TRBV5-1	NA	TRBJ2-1	TGCGCCAGCAGACTACAGGGGGCGATCGATGAGCAGTTCTTC	CASRLQGAIDEQFF
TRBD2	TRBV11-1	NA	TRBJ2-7	TGTGCCAGCAGGGACTATCCTCGGAGGGCTAGCGGGAGAGATGGCGAGCAGTACTTC	CASRDYPRRASGRDGEQYF
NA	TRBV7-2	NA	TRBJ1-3	TGTGCCAGCAGCTTATCGGTGGGGCAGGGAGGAAACACCATATATTTT	CASSLSVGQGGNTIYF
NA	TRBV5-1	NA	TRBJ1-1	TGCGCCAGCAGCTTGATCCGGACTAGCACTGAAGCTTTCTTT	CASSLIRTSTEAFF
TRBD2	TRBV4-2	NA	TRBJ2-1	TGTGCCAGCAGCCAAGAGTTCGGACTAGCGGGGCGCTACAATGAGCAGTTCTTC	CASSQEFGLAGRYNEQFF
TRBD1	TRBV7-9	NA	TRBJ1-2	TGTTCCAGCAGCTCGATGACAGGGAAGTATGGCTACACCTTC	CSSSSMTGKYGYTF
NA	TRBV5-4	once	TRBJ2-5	TGTGCCAGCAGCTTTTCGGGAGTAGGGGAGACCCAGTACTTC	CASSFSGVGETQYF
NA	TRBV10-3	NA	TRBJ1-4	TGTGCCATTTCCCCCCTCCCAGGGACTAATGAAAAACTGTTTTTT	CAISPLPGTNEKLFF
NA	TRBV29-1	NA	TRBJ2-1	TGCAGCACCAGGACACAGGGAACCGCCCACAATGAGCAGTTCTTC	CSTRTQGTAHNEQFF
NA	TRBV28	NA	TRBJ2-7	TGTGCCAGCAGTATTCCGGGATACGAGCAGTACTTC	CASSIPGYEQYF
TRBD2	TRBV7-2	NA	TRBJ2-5	TGTGCCAGCAGCTTTACTAGCGGGAGGGAGACCCAGTACTTC	CASSFTSGRETQYF
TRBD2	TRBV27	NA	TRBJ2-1	TGTGCCAGCAGTTTCCTGTTTCCGGGAGGATTGGTGGGTGAGCAGTTCTTC	CASSFLFPGGLVGEQFF
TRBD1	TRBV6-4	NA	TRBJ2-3	TGTGCCAGCAGTGACCCAGGACAGGGGACAGATACGCAGTATTTT	CASSDPGQGTDTQYF
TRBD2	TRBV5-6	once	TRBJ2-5	TGTGCCAGCAGCCCCTATTTCGTAGCGGGGGACCAAGAGACCCAGTACTTC	CASSPYFVAGDQETQYF
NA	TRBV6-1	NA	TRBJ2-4	TGTGCCAGCACGTCGGGAGTCACTCAGTACTTC	CASTSGVTQYF
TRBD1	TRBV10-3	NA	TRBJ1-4	TGTGCCTCGCAGGGACAGTATCAAAATGAAAAACTGTTTTTT	CASQGQYQNEKLFF
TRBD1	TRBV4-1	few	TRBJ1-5	TGCGCCAGCAGCCAAGGTTCCGGGACAGGGGTTCAGCCCCAGCATTTT	CASSQGSGTGVQPQHF
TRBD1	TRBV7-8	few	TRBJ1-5	TGTGCCAGCAGCTTAGCGGGGACAGTCAATCAGCCCCAGCATTTT	CASSLAGTVNQPQHF
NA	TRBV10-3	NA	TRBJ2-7	TGTGCCATGGCGGCCGAAGAGGGAGTCGAGCAGTACTTC	CAMAAEEGVEQYF
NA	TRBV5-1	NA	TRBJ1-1	TGCGCCAGCAGCAAACAACAGATCACTGAAGCTTTCTTT	CASSKQQITEAFF
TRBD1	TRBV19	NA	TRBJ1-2	TGTGCCAGTAGTGTGGGGGACAGGGGAGTCTATGGCTACACCTTC	CASSVGDRGVYGYTF
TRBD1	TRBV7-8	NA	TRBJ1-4	TGTGCCAGCAGCTTAATCCAGGGGGCTGGAAAACTGTTTTTT	CASSLIQGAGKLFF
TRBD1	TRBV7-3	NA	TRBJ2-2	TGTGCCAGCAGCCCAACAGGGGTGACCGGGGAGCTGTTTTTT	CASSPTGVTGELFF
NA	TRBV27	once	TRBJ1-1	TGTGCCAGCAGTTTCTCGAGGGGGACAACTGAAGCTTTCTTT	CASSFSRGTTEAFF
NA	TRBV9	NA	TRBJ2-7	TGTGCCAGCAGCGTTGGCGGGACGAGCTCCTACGAGCAGTACTTC	CASSVGGTSSYEQYF
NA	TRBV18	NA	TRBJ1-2	TGTGCCAGCTTGACCCTACAGGGACCCTATGGCTACACCTTC	CASLTLQGPYGYTF
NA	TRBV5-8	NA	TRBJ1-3	TGTGCCAGCAGCGTAGGGGACTCACGCTCTGGAAACACCATATATTTT	CASSVGDSRSGNTIYF
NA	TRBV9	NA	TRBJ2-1	TGTGCCAGCAGCGTAGGTGTCTACCTGCCCTACAATGAGCAGTTCTTC	CASSVGVYLPYNEQFF
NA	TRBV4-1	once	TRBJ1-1	TGCGCCAGCAGCCAGAGGGAGAACACTGAAGCTTTCTTT	CASSQRENTEAFF
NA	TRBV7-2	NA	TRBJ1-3	TGTGCCAGCAGCCTCAGACAGGCGCGCTCTGGAAACACCATATATTTT	CASSLRQARSGNTIYF
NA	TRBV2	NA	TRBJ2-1	TGTGCCAGCTTCGGGACGACTAGCTCCTACAATGAGCAGTTCTTC	CASFGTTSSYNEQFF
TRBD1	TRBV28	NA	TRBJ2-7	TGTGCCAGCAGACTAGGGGCGGGGACAGGGTCCCACGAGCAGTACTTC	CASRLGAGTGSHEQYF